These T cell receptor beta chains were read from a single sample in a study of shared clonotypes between healthy human individuals. The assay was immunoSEQ multiplex PCR, and TCRdb's table has in-frame clones only and misses some. Among millions of clones listed, 85% to 95% were seen once. Material: naive CD4+ T cells from PBMCs. The receptors come from a man aged 18 to 30 in good health. Some clones in this sample may be carry-over from other donors' samples. The CDR3 runs from the conserved cysteine through the conserved F or W. A D gene is named only where the DNA matches it firmly. Clone size is given for some rows only: seen once, a few or many times, or a class if the clone is expanded.

d_call: -; v_call: TRBV7-3; clone_size: -; j_call: TRBJ2-1; cdr3_nt: TGTGCCAGCAGCTACGGACAGATCCCAAACAATGAGCAGTTCTTC; cdr3_aa: CASSYGQIPNNEQFF
d_call: TRBD1; v_call: TRBV28; clone_size: -; j_call: TRBJ2-4; cdr3_nt: TGTGCCAGCAGTCGCCACGGACAGGGGAGGGACATTCAGTACTTC; cdr3_aa: CASSRHGQGRDIQYF
d_call: -; v_call: TRBV6-4; clone_size: -; j_call: TRBJ2-1; cdr3_nt: TGTGCCAGCAGTTCGGGACTGGGGAATGAGCAGTTCTTC; cdr3_aa: CASSSGLGNEQFF
d_call: TRBD2; v_call: TRBV6-6; clone_size: -; j_call: TRBJ2-7; cdr3_nt: TGTGCCAGCAGCCTACGGACTAGCGACTCCTACGAGCAGTACTTC; cdr3_aa: CASSLRTSDSYEQYF
d_call: TRBD2; v_call: TRBV15; clone_size: -; j_call: TRBJ2-2; cdr3_nt: TGTGCCACCGGGAGCGGGAGGGCCTCCGGGGAGCTGTTTTTT; cdr3_aa: CATGSGRASGELFF
d_call: TRBD1; v_call: TRBV6-6; clone_size: -; j_call: TRBJ1-1; cdr3_nt: TGTGCCAGCCGTAACAGGGGGAGCACTGAAGCTTTCTTT; cdr3_aa: CASRNRGSTEAFF
d_call: TRBD1; v_call: TRBV5-6; clone_size: -; j_call: TRBJ2-2; cdr3_nt: TGTGCCAGCAGCTATCTGGGTCTGGGACAGGGGGCCGGGGAGCTGTTTTTT; cdr3_aa: CASSYLGLGQGAGELFF
d_call: -; v_call: TRBV18; clone_size: -; j_call: TRBJ1-1; cdr3_nt: TGTGCCAGCTCACCAGATCAGAACACTGAAGCTTTCTTT; cdr3_aa: CASSPDQNTEAFF
d_call: -; v_call: TRBV2; clone_size: -; j_call: TRBJ2-1; cdr3_nt: TGTGCCAGCAGCCCGAACTACGAGCAGTTCTTC; cdr3_aa: CASSPNYEQFF
d_call: -; v_call: TRBV6-1; clone_size: -; j_call: TRBJ2-2; cdr3_nt: TGTGCCAGCAGTGAAGGGACCGGGGAGCTGTTTTTT; cdr3_aa: CASSEGTGELFF
d_call: -; v_call: TRBV18; clone_size: -; j_call: TRBJ2-3; cdr3_nt: TGTGCCAGCTCACCACGGGCTAGAGTTAGTCTAGGGTCAGATACGCAGTATTTT; cdr3_aa: CASSPRARVSLGSDTQYF
d_call: -; v_call: TRBV5-6; clone_size: -; j_call: TRBJ1-5; cdr3_nt: TGTGCCAGCAGCTTAGGCGGAGGCAATCAGCCCCAGCATTTT; cdr3_aa: CASSLGGGNQPQHF
d_call: -; v_call: TRBV7-2; clone_size: -; j_call: TRBJ2-7; cdr3_nt: TGTGCCAGCAGCTTGGGACCGATCGCGTACGAGCAGTACTTC; cdr3_aa: CASSLGPIAYEQYF
d_call: -; v_call: TRBV28; clone_size: -; j_call: TRBJ2-4; cdr3_nt: TGTGCCAGCAGTTTAGGGGTCAGAAACATTCAGTACTTC; cdr3_aa: CASSLGVRNIQYF
d_call: -; v_call: TRBV5-1; clone_size: once; j_call: TRBJ1-1; cdr3_nt: TGCGCCAGCAGCCTGCGTGAAATGAACACTGAAGCTTTCTTT; cdr3_aa: CASSLREMNTEAFF
d_call: TRBD1; v_call: TRBV29-1; clone_size: -; j_call: TRBJ2-1; cdr3_nt: TGCAGCGCCCGGGACAGTACCTACAATGAGCAGTTCTTC; cdr3_aa: CSARDSTYNEQFF
d_call: -; v_call: TRBV2; clone_size: once; j_call: TRBJ1-1; cdr3_nt: TGTGCCAGCAGTGATGGTTCGGCGGTATGGACTGAAGCTTTCTTT; cdr3_aa: CASSDGSAVWTEAFF
d_call: -; v_call: TRBV30; clone_size: -; j_call: TRBJ1-2; cdr3_nt: TGTGCCTGGAGTGCCGGGGAGGGGGGCGGCTACACCTTC; cdr3_aa: CAWSAGEGGGYTF
d_call: TRBD2; v_call: TRBV10-2; clone_size: -; j_call: TRBJ2-7; cdr3_nt: TGCGCCAGCAGATCGACGGGAGGTAATAAATACGAGCAGTACTTC; cdr3_aa: CASRSTGGNKYEQYF
d_call: -; v_call: TRBV7-2; clone_size: -; j_call: TRBJ2-7; cdr3_nt: TGTGCCAGCAGCTTATCCCCTAGCGCTACCTACGAGCAGTACTTC; cdr3_aa: CASSLSPSATYEQYF
d_call: -; v_call: TRBV28; clone_size: -; j_call: TRBJ1-1; cdr3_nt: TGTGCCAGCATACAGGGCCGAGCCACTGAAGCTTTCTTT; cdr3_aa: CASIQGRATEAFF
d_call: -; v_call: TRBV5-1; clone_size: -; j_call: TRBJ1-1; cdr3_nt: TGCGCCAGCAGCTTGGTTGGGCATGGAGACACTGAAGCTTTCTTT; cdr3_aa: CASSLVGHGDTEAFF
d_call: TRBD1; v_call: TRBV7-9; clone_size: -; j_call: TRBJ2-5; cdr3_nt: TGTGCCAGCAGCCAAGGGACAGGGGGCCAGGAGACCCAGTACTTC; cdr3_aa: CASSQGTGGQETQYF
d_call: TRBD1; v_call: TRBV30; clone_size: -; j_call: TRBJ2-5; cdr3_nt: TGTGCCTGGACGGTACAGGGGGCAGAGACCCAGTACTTC; cdr3_aa: CAWTVQGAETQYF
d_call: -; v_call: TRBV6-5; clone_size: once; j_call: TRBJ2-7; cdr3_nt: TGTGCCAGCACTTGGGTAATGGGATCGGGAGAGCAGTACTTC; cdr3_aa: CASTWVMGSGEQYF
d_call: -; v_call: TRBV2; clone_size: -; j_call: TRBJ2-2; cdr3_nt: TGTGCCAGCCAGGCAGCCGACCCGACCGGGGAGCTGTTTTTT; cdr3_aa: CASQAADPTGELFF
d_call: -; v_call: TRBV2; clone_size: -; j_call: TRBJ1-3; cdr3_nt: TGTGCCAGCAGTTTCTACAGGGCTGGAAACACCATATATTTT; cdr3_aa: CASSFYRAGNTIYF
d_call: -; v_call: TRBV6-6; clone_size: -; j_call: TRBJ1-4; cdr3_nt: TGTGCCAGCAGACCTTGGCTGACAGCAACTAATGAAAAACTGTTTTTT; cdr3_aa: CASRPWLTATNEKLFF
d_call: TRBD1; v_call: TRBV6-5; clone_size: -; j_call: TRBJ1-5; cdr3_nt: TGTGCCAGCAGTTACTCGGGACAGGCCAATCAGCCCCAGCATTTT; cdr3_aa: CASSYSGQANQPQHF
d_call: -; v_call: TRBV7-6; clone_size: -; j_call: TRBJ1-2; cdr3_nt: TGTGCCAGCAGCTTAGGTGGCAGGTCGGATGGCTACACCTTC; cdr3_aa: CASSLGGRSDGYTF
d_call: -; v_call: TRBV6-4; clone_size: -; j_call: TRBJ2-1; cdr3_nt: TGTGCCAGCAGGAGAACCCTTCTCCGTTCGGGCAATGAGCAGTTCTTC; cdr3_aa: CASRRTLLRSGNEQFF
d_call: -; v_call: TRBV18; clone_size: -; j_call: TRBJ2-7; cdr3_nt: TGTGCCAGCTCACCGCTACGGACGGACTACGAGCAGTACTTC; cdr3_aa: CASSPLRTDYEQYF
d_call: -; v_call: TRBV6-5; clone_size: once; j_call: TRBJ1-1; cdr3_nt: TGTGCCAGCACCAACGGGAGGATCATGAACACTGAAGCTTTCTTT; cdr3_aa: CASTNGRIMNTEAFF
d_call: TRBD1; v_call: TRBV5-1; clone_size: -; j_call: TRBJ2-7; cdr3_nt: TGCGCCAGCAGCTTGCGGGACAGTTCCTCCTACGAGCAGTACTTC; cdr3_aa: CASSLRDSSSYEQYF
d_call: TRBD1; v_call: TRBV5-4; clone_size: once; j_call: TRBJ1-4; cdr3_nt: TGTGCCAGCAGCTACGGAAGAAGAGGGGGCAATAATGAAAAACTGTTTTTT; cdr3_aa: CASSYGRRGGNNEKLFF
d_call: -; v_call: TRBV15; clone_size: -; j_call: TRBJ2-1; cdr3_nt: TGTGCCACCAGCTCCCCTCGGGGCGGGGCTTCCTACAATGAGCAGTTCTTC; cdr3_aa: CATSSPRGGASYNEQFF
d_call: TRBD2; v_call: TRBV6-5; clone_size: -; j_call: TRBJ2-1; cdr3_nt: TGTGCCAGCGGACTCGGGACTAGCGGGAGTAGTGAGCAGTTCTTC; cdr3_aa: CASGLGTSGSSEQFF
d_call: -; v_call: TRBV11-2; clone_size: -; j_call: TRBJ2-1; cdr3_nt: TGTGCCAGCAGCTTAGATTACGGGAGCTCCTACAATGAGCAGTTCTTC; cdr3_aa: CASSLDYGSSYNEQFF
d_call: -; v_call: TRBV4-2; clone_size: -; j_call: TRBJ2-5; cdr3_nt: TGTGCCAGCAGCCAAGCAGGACGGAGCCGTACACGCCAAGAGACCCAGTACTTC; cdr3_aa: CASSQAGRSRTRQETQYF
d_call: -; v_call: TRBV27; clone_size: -; j_call: TRBJ1-5; cdr3_nt: TGTGCCAGCAGTTTATCCCTCGGGGGGTCTCAGCCCCAGCATTTT; cdr3_aa: CASSLSLGGSQPQHF
d_call: -; v_call: TRBV7-2; clone_size: once; j_call: TRBJ1-5; cdr3_nt: TGTGCCAGCAGCCCCAGGGGCCAGGACCGCAATCAGCCCCAGCATTTT; cdr3_aa: CASSPRGQDRNQPQHF
d_call: TRBD2; v_call: TRBV5-1; clone_size: -; j_call: TRBJ2-3; cdr3_nt: TGCGCCAGCAGCCCACTAGCGGGGCGCACAGATACGCAGTATTTT; cdr3_aa: CASSPLAGRTDTQYF
d_call: TRBD2; v_call: TRBV7-3; clone_size: -; j_call: TRBJ2-1; cdr3_nt: TGTGCCAGCAGCCTCCTAGCGGGAGGGATCTACAATGAGCAGTTCTTC; cdr3_aa: CASSLLAGGIYNEQFF
d_call: TRBD2; v_call: TRBV6-5; clone_size: -; j_call: TRBJ2-2; cdr3_nt: TGTGCCAGCAGGACGCCCGGGAGGGACACCGGGGAGCTGTTTTTT; cdr3_aa: CASRTPGRDTGELFF
d_call: TRBD1; v_call: TRBV7-3; clone_size: -; j_call: TRBJ1-2; cdr3_nt: TGTGCCAGCAGCCTACCCTTATCCAGGGGGCTGGTTTTGGGCTACACCTTC; cdr3_aa: CASSLPLSRGLVLGYTF
d_call: -; v_call: TRBV5-7; clone_size: -; j_call: TRBJ1-5; cdr3_nt: TGTGCCAGCAGCCCTGACCGGGGAGAGGGCAATCAGCCCCAGCATTTT; cdr3_aa: CASSPDRGEGNQPQHF
d_call: -; v_call: TRBV18; clone_size: -; j_call: TRBJ2-3; cdr3_nt: TGTGCCAGCTCAAGGCGAGACACCGCTAGCACAGATACGCAGTATTTT; cdr3_aa: CASSRRDTASTDTQYF
d_call: TRBD2; v_call: TRBV6-4; clone_size: -; j_call: TRBJ2-3; cdr3_nt: TGTGCCAGCGCCAAAGGGCTAGCGGACACAGATACGCAGTATTTT; cdr3_aa: CASAKGLADTDTQYF
d_call: TRBD2; v_call: TRBV9; clone_size: -; j_call: TRBJ2-1; cdr3_nt: TGTGCCAGCAGCGGGAGCGGGAGCTACAATGAGCAGTTCTTC; cdr3_aa: CASSGSGSYNEQFF